The 8 T cell receptor beta chains below come from one sample, sequenced in a study of CD8+CD57+ T cells in acquired aplastic anemia. CDR3 and TCR beta VDJ profiling relied on a genomic DNA template. TCRdb reprocessed the reads with MiXCR, giving one entry per CDR3 protein. The repertoire consists of roughly 290,000 distinct CDR3 sequences, with 56% occurring once and the leading ten covering 1% to 1.5%. Whoever was chosen for sequencing had shown CD8+CD57+ cell expansion by flow cytometry. Sequences were obtained from sorted CD4+, CD8+, or CD8+CD57+ T cells (not recorded which) from PBMCs. These receptors all come from a human donor with aplastic anemia.

The chain carries TRBV19 and TRBJ2-2, with 11 bases aligning to TRBD2. V was pared by 9 bases and J by 4 bases, with 13 bases of the junction left unmatched. The germline gives CDR1 LNHDA, CDR2 SQIVND (reference sequence). The CDR3 loop spans 17 amino acids. The CDR3 loop is CASSPRPGLAATGELFF. CDR3 sequence (DNA): TGTGCCAGCAGTCCGCGCCCGGGACTAGCGGCCACCGGGGAGCTGTTTTTT.

This chain joins TRBV5-1 and TRBJ2-2; D is perhaps TRBD1 (5 bases). Germline CDR1 is SGHRS and CDR2 is YFSETQ. Deletions cut 2 bases from V and 7 bases from J, with 6 bases between. The CDR3 covers 12 residues. DNA for the CDR3: TGCGCCAGCAGCTTCAGGGACGGGGAGCTGTTTTTT. Its translation: CASSFRDGELFF.

This clonotype has just a few counts. This chain links TRBV18 with TRBJ2-3; TRBD2 agrees at 10 bases. CDR1 and CDR2 (germline): KGHSH, LQKENI. V gave up 3 bases and J gave up 1 base; unmatched junction bases: 4. The CDR3 has 16 amino acids. The CDR3 reads CASSPLAGERTDTQYF. Written as DNA, the CDR3 is TGTGCCAGCTCACCCCTAGCGGGAGAACGCACAGATACGCAGTATTTT.

The CDR3 coding sequence is TGCAGCCTAACCAGGATGTCCTTTTCTGAAGCTTTCTTT. Its protein is CSLTRMSFSEAFF. This rearrangement joins TRBV20-1 to TRBJ1-1; D is undetermined. The CDR3 consists of 13 residues. CDR1 is DFQATT and CDR2 is SNEGSKA in the germline V gene (reference sequence).

Only a few counts were recorded for this clonotype. The rearrangement joins TRBV10-3 to TRBJ2-1; 11 bases map to TRBD1. Germline-derived CDR1 and CDR2 are ENHRY and SYGVKD. The CDR3 covers 14 residues. V lost 7 bases to trimming and J lost 3 bases; unmatched junction nucleotides: 2. CDR3 DNA: TGTGCCATCAAAGGGACAGGGGGCTACAATGAGCAGTTCTTC. It specifies CAIKGTGGYNEQFF.

The genes are TRBV7-3 and TRBJ2-5, with TRBD2 identical over 9 bases. This CDR3 is 15 amino acids long. V gave up 1 base and J gave up 4 bases; unmatched junction bases: 4. Germline loops: CDR1 SGHTA, CDR2 FQGTGA. The CDR3 region is CASSLNGGGVETQYF. DNA of the CDR3: TGTGCCAGCAGCTTAAATGGCGGGGGGGTAGAGACCCAGTACTTC.

This clonotype was seen repeatedly, ten times or more. The J gene is TRBJ2-7, the V gene TRBV11-1, with no clear D. Germline CDR1 reads SGHAT; CDR2 reads FQDESV (reference sequence). The V and J ends lost 2 bases and 2 bases respectively, with 13 bases between them. This CDR3 is 15 amino acids long. CDR3 DNA sequence: TGTGCCAGCAGCTTACTTTTAGGGCGAACCTACGAGCAGTACTTC. It yields the protein CASSLLLGRTYEQYF.

The chain combines TRBV7-2 with TRBJ2-4, with 8 nucleotides matching TRBD2. The CDR3 length is 15 residues. Germline V CDR1 and CDR2: SGHTA, FQGNSA. The trim removed 1 base at V and 1 base at J, leaving 0 bases unmatched. CDR3 amino acids: CASSLGLAAKNIQYF. In DNA form, the CDR3 reads TGTGCCAGCAGCTTAGGACTAGCGGCCAAAAACATTCAGTACTTC.